The 28 T cell receptor beta chains reported below all come from one sample, sequenced in a study of T cell repertoires in cytomegalovirus infection (dated by TCRdb to the late 2010s). The treatment or condition tag for this specimen amounts to: in vitro stimulation with specific CMV peptide epitopes to enrich CMV-specific T cells. Antigens of these TCRs are unknown. TCRdb records Illumina HiSeq 1500 as the sequencer. TCRdb handled the public reads itself, with Q25 trimming in fastp and clone calling in MiXCR, and kept productive beta chains. All rows with the same CDR3 protein become a single entry with the most common DNA and genes. The sample records 750,000 to 950,000 distinct CDR3 sequences, about 28% of which are singletons. The ten biggest clones cover about an eighth of the sample. The sample consisted of cultured CD8+ T cells from PBMCs, taken from culture after CMV antigen stimulation. These receptors were taken from a human donor in good health (CMV status not recorded). Some clones in this sample may be carry-over from other donors' samples.

CDR3 in DNA: TGCGCCAGCAGCCAAGTAGCCGGGGCCGAACGTAACTATGGCTACACCTTC. This encodes CASSQVAGAERNYGYTF. This chain joins TRBV4-1 and TRBJ1-2; D is perhaps TRBD1 (5 bases). Germline V lookup: CDR1 MGHRA, CDR2 YSYEKL. With 1 base removed from V and 1 base from J, the gap between germline ends came to 16 bases. CDR3 length equals 17 residues.

The chain employs TRBV27 and TRBJ2-2; D ambiguous. Germline V gene data show CDR1 as MNHEY and CDR2 as SMNVEV (reference sequence). The V end lost 2 bases, the J end lost 4 bases, and 5 bases lay between the germline ends. This CDR3 spans 13 amino acids. The CDR3 here is CASSLRSTGELFF. The CDR3 region has the DNA TGTGCCAGCAGTTTAAGGAGCACCGGGGAGCTGTTTTTT.

This clonotype showed up just a few times. J is TRBJ2-1 and V is TRBV11-2; TRBD2 might be the D (6 bases). The CDR3 totals 16 residues. The germline CDR1 and CDR2 sequences are SGHAT and FQNNGV. V was cut by 2 bases and J by 5 bases, with 16 bases left in between. The CDR3 sequence: CASSLTPAGTHNEQFF. In DNA, the CDR3 is TGTGCCAGCAGCTTAACCCCGGCGGGGACCCACAATGAGCAGTTCTTC.

Points on this clonotype: An end of the junction differs from the germline gene, which may be a read error. The chain is built from TRBV7-6 and TRBJ2-3; D is possibly TRBD1 or TRBD2 (5 bases each). The CDR3 covers 16 residues. The germline V gene encodes CDR1 SGHVS and CDR2 FNYEAQ. The CDR3 region has the DNA TGTGTCAGCAGCTCCTTTGGGGACCGGGGCACAGATACGCAGTATTTT. It specifies CVSSSFGDRGTDTQYF.

The rearrangement links TRBV9 to TRBJ2-1, with 8 bases aligning to TRBD2. The CDR3 length is 13 residues. V lost 4 bases, J lost 8 bases, and 5 bases stayed unmatched. Per the germline V gene, CDR1 is SGDLS and CDR2 is YYNGEE. The CDR3 sequence is CASSYGLADEQFF. In DNA, the CDR3 is TGTGCCAGCAGCTACGGACTAGCCGATGAGCAGTTCTTC. The full variable domain, rest sourced from reference TRBV9 and TRBJ2-1, is DSGVTQTPKHLITATGQRVTLRCSPRSGDLSVYWYQQSLDQGLQFLIQYYNGEERAKGNILERFSAQQFPDLHSELNLSSLELGDSALYFCASSYGLADEQFFGPGTRLTVL.

This clonotype occurred a few times. The chain joins TRBV12-3 or TRBV12-4 to TRBJ2-3; 7 positions match TRBD1. The junction had 8 bases not matched to a gene; V was cut back by 5 bases and J by 0 bases. The CDR3 loop spans 16 amino acids. Written as DNA, the CDR3 is TGTGCCAGCAGTCCAGCCGGGACAGCTAGCACAGATACGCAGTATTTT. It is translated as CASSPAGTASTDTQYF.

This clonotype was counted at least ten times. V is TRBV19 and J is TRBJ1-1; D is ambiguous. CDR3 length: 14 amino acids. Germline V lookup: CDR1 LNHDA, CDR2 SQIVND (reference sequence). With 3 bases removed from V and 1 base from J, the gap between germline ends came to 9 bases. The CDR3 loop reads CASSMGKGNTEAFF. For the CDR3, the DNA is TGTGCCAGTAGTATGGGCAAGGGGAACACTGAAGCTTTCTTT.

This clonotype has just a few counts. The V gene is TRBV6-5, the J gene TRBJ2-2; a weak D match, TRBD1 (5 bases). Germline loops: CDR1 MNHEY, CDR2 SVGAGI. V was pared by 0 bases and J by 1 base, with 9 bases between. This CDR3 has 16 residues. The CDR3 region is CASSYSFQGNTGELFF. As DNA, the CDR3 is TGTGCCAGCAGTTACTCGTTTCAGGGGAACACCGGGGAGCTGTTTTTT.

The chain uses TRBV2 and TRBJ2-1; D tentatively fits TRBD1 or TRBD2 (5 bases each). Germline V gene data show CDR1 as SNHLY and CDR2 as FYNNEI. CDR3 length equals 15 residues. V was trimmed by 3 bases and J by 4 bases, leaving 13 bases between them. The CDR3 loop reads CASSDPGQDYNEQFF. In DNA form, the CDR3 reads TGTGCCAGCAGTGACCCGGGGCAGGATTACAATGAGCAGTTCTTC.

Only a few counts were recorded for this clonotype. V gene TRBV14 combines with J gene TRBJ1-1, with a weak D call TRBD1 (5 bases). The CDR3 consists of 17 residues. Deletions cut 3 bases from V and 2 bases from J, with 19 bases between. Germline CDR1 is SGHDN and CDR2 is FVKESK. The chain's CDR3 is CASSHPGTDWLNTEAFF. CDR3 in DNA: TGTGCCAGCAGCCATCCCGGGACGGATTGGCTCAACACTGAAGCTTTCTTT.

This clonotype was observed a few times. The chain couples TRBV4-1 to TRBJ2-1, with D perhaps matching TRBD2 (5 bases). This CDR3 comprises 15 residues. Between the trimmed V and J ends, which lost 0 bases and 2 bases, there was a span of 8 bases. CDR1 and CDR2 (germline): MGHRA, YSYEKL. The CDR3 is CASSQDRGAYNEQFF. Written as DNA, the CDR3 is TGCGCCAGCAGCCAAGATCGGGGTGCCTACAATGAGCAGTTCTTC.

This clonotype was counted a few times. The chain has TRBV20-1 and TRBJ1-6, with D possibly matching TRBD1 (6 bases). Trimming pared 6 bases from V and 8 bases from J, leaving 8 bases between. CDR3 length: 11 residues. Germline loops: CDR1 DFQATT, CDR2 SNEGSKA (reference sequence). The CDR3 coding sequence is TGCAGTGCGAGGGGGGATTCACCCCTCCACTTT. Translating it yields CSARGDSPLHF.

The V call is TRBV9, the J call TRBJ1-3; 7 bases align to TRBD1. V was clipped by 2 bases and J by 1 base; unmatched bases: 3. Germline values: CDR1 SGDLS, CDR2 YYNGEE. This CDR3 comprises 15 residues. The CDR3 nucleotides read TGTGCCAGCAGCGTCTCAGGGGGGTCTGGAAACACCATATATTTT. Protein product: CASSVSGGSGNTIYF.

A few counts support this clonotype. This sequence joins TRBV19 and TRBJ2-2; D is uncertain. This CDR3 contains 16 residues. Trimming left V 4 bases short and J 1 base short, with 13 bases between. CDR1 and CDR2 (germline): LNHDA, SQIVND (reference sequence). DNA of the CDR3: TGTGCCAGTAGTAATCCCCCGACCCTGAACACCGGGGAGCTGTTTTTT. Its protein is CASSNPPTLNTGELFF.

The genes are TRBV20-1 and TRBJ2-7, with D perhaps assigned TRBD1 or TRBD2 (6 bases each). The CDR3 is made up of 15 amino acids. Trimming cost V 0 bases and J 2 bases, with 14 bases left between them. From germline, CDR1 is DFQATT and CDR2 SNEGSKA (reference sequence). This chain's CDR3 is CSARELAGVTYEQYF. Written as DNA, the CDR3 is TGCAGTGCTAGAGAACTAGCAGGGGTTACCTACGAGCAGTACTTC.

This clonotype was seen repeatedly, ten times or more. The V gene is TRBV7-2, the J gene TRBJ2-2; the D gene is possibly TRBD1 (5 bases). The germline V gene encodes CDR1 SGHTA and CDR2 FQGNSA. Deletions cut 5 bases from V and 1 base from J, with 14 bases between. The CDR3 contains 16 residues. The CDR3 sequence: CASSQIAQGNTGELFF. The CDR3 DNA reads as TGTGCCAGCAGCCAAATCGCCCAGGGGAACACCGGGGAGCTGTTTTTT. The entire variable domain, with the rest obtained from reference TRBV7-2 and TRBJ2-2, is as follows: GAGVSQSPSNKVTEKGKDVELRCDPISGHTALYWYRQSLGQGLEFLIYFQGNSAPDKSGLPSDRFSAERTGGSVSTLTIQRTQQEDSAVYLCASSQIAQGNTGELFFGEGSRLTVL.

The chain employs TRBV4-1 and TRBJ1-1, with TRBD1 as a possible D gene (6 bases). Germline CDR1 MGHRA, CDR2 YSYEKL. The CDR3 consists of 16 residues. The V and J ends lost 0 bases and 7 bases respectively, with 18 bases between them. CDR3 nucleotide sequence: TGCGCCAGCAGCCAAGATCTGGACAGCGCGTACGGTGAAGCTTTCTTT. Protein sequence: CASSQDLDSAYGEAFF.

DNA of the CDR3: TGTGCCAGCAGTTACGGGTCCAGGGGTTTCACAGATACGCAGTATTTT. Protein product: CASSYGSRGFTDTQYF. The J gene is TRBJ2-3, the V gene TRBV27, with D perhaps TRBD1 (6 bases). The V gene's germline CDR1 is MNHEY and CDR2 SMNVEV (reference sequence). With 4 bases removed from V and 2 bases from J, the gap between germline ends came to 16 bases. CDR3 length equals 16 residues.

J is TRBJ1-4 and V is TRBV19; D remains unclear. CDR3 length: 15 residues. With 0 bases removed from V and 5 bases from J, the gap between germline ends came to 10 bases. Germline V gene sequence: CDR1 LNHDA, CDR2 SQIVND (reference sequence). CDR3 coding DNA: TGTGCCAGTAGTATAGACTTCGGGCAGAATGAAAAACTGTTTTTT. Residues: CASSIDFGQNEKLFF.

The CDR3: CASTLGGPDGYTF. Here the CDR3 DNA reads TGTGCCAGCACCCTCGGGGGGCCCGATGGCTACACCTTC. The chain has TRBV12-3 or TRBV12-4 and TRBJ1-2; D is possibly TRBD1 (6 bases). V was shortened by 7 bases and J by 6 bases, with 15 bases between the two germline ends. This CDR3 is 13 amino acids long.

This clonotype was counted at least ten times. The V gene is TRBV12-3 or TRBV12-4, the J gene TRBJ2-1, with a possible D match to TRBD2 (6 bases). This CDR3 has 14 amino acids. V was clipped by 3 bases and J by 8 bases, with 14 bases between them. As DNA, the CDR3 is TGTGCCAGCAGTTTGGCGGGGTTGAGAGATGAGCAGTTCTTC. Translating it yields CASSLAGLRDEQFF.

This clonotype was detected only a few times. This chain uses TRBV12-3 or TRBV12-4 with TRBJ2-1; D gene unclear. The CDR3 is made up of 11 amino acids. The V end lost 1 base, the J end lost 15 bases, and 10 bases lay between the germline ends. The CDR3 region is CASSLGLKGFF. The DNA for the CDR3 is TGTGCCAGCAGTTTAGGCCTAAAGGGGTTCTTC.

This clonotype was recorded once. The chain has TRBV7-6 and TRBJ2-6; D call uncertain. CDR3 length equals 15 residues. V lost 5 bases to trimming and J lost 0 bases, with 8 bases between them. Germline V CDR1 and CDR2: SGHVS, FNYEAQ. The DNA for the CDR3 is TGTGCCAGCAGCCCCCTAGGCTCTGGGGCCAACGTCCTGACTTTC. Its protein product is CASSPLGSGANVLTF.

The J gene is TRBJ2-5, the V gene TRBV5-5, with TRBD1 as a possible D gene (6 bases). V gave up 3 bases and J gave up 2 bases, with 11 bases separating them. The CDR3 runs to 14 residues. The germline V gene has CDR1 SGHKS and CDR2 YYEKEE (reference sequence). The CDR3 DNA reads TGTGCCAGCAGCTCGGACAGCCGGCAAGAGACCCAGTACTTC. This gives the protein CASSSDSRQETQYF.

This clonotype was counted between two and nine times. This chain connects TRBV7-9 to TRBJ2-1, with D possibly being TRBD1 (5 bases). With 6 bases removed from V and 4 bases from J, the gap between germline ends came to 16 bases. The CDR3 has 15 amino acids. The germline V gene encodes CDR1 SEHNR and CDR2 FQNEAQ (reference sequence). The CDR3 spells CASRSQGGKYNEQFF. The DNA for the CDR3 is TGTGCCAGCAGATCCCAGGGTGGGAAATACAATGAGCAGTTCTTC.

Many counts were recorded for this clonotype. This sequence joins TRBV7-9 and TRBJ2-3; TRBD1 aligns across 9 bases. This CDR3 region has 15 residues. V was clipped by 2 bases and J by 5 bases; unmatched bases: 5. CDR1 is SEHNR, CDR2 FQNEAQ, per germline (reference sequence). CDR3 coding DNA: TGTGCCAGCAGCTTATCCGACAGGGGGGGAGATACGCAGTATTTT. Protein product: CASSLSDRGGDTQYF.

Worth noting for this clonotype: This sequence may be a read error, since a much larger clone differs from it by one base. V usage is TRBV7-6 and J usage is TRBJ1-1; D remains ambiguous. Germline CDR1 and CDR2: SGHVS and FNYEAQ. CDR3 length: 14 amino acids. CDR3 DNA: TGTGCCAACAGCTTAGAAGTTGGGAACACTGAAGCTTTCTTT. This sequence encodes CANSLEVGNTEAFF.

This clonotype was found many times. The J gene is TRBJ1-3, the V gene TRBV28; D remains unclear. V lost 3 bases and J lost 7, with 4 bases in between. CDR3 length: 11 amino acids. Germline CDR1 reads MDHEN; CDR2 reads SYDVKM. CDR3 residues: CASSFGNTIYF. The CDR3, as DNA: TGTGCCAGCAGTTTCGGGAACACCATATATTTT. Full variable domain (remainder filled in from reference TRBV28 and TRBJ1-3): DVKVTQSSRYLVKRTGEKVFLECVQDMDHENMFWYRQDPGLGLRLIYFSYDVKMKEKGDIPEGYSVSREKKERFSLILESASTNQTSMYLCASSFGNTIYFGEGSWLTVV.